What follows is one TCR beta chain and its context. Its matching antigen is unknown. The data were taken from a study of identical twins. Study-level results: Out-of-frame alpha sequences shared between twins exhibited an excess of low generation probability.

Every sampled donor was Caucasian and healthy. In TCRdb, the 5' RACE reads were re-called with MiXCR into one record per CDR3 protein. The table lists around 280,000 distinct CDR3 sequences, about 8% of them singletons. These records were also assigned to another study, of yellow fever vaccine responses in identical twins.

The sequence was collected from a woman younger than 30 in good health. Sequenced: memory (CD45RO+) T cells sorted from blood.

This chain's CDR3 is CSAPTGFNEQFF. The CDR3, as DNA: TGCAGTGCCCCGACAGGGTTCAATGAGCAGTTCTTC. The rearrangement links TRBV20-1 to TRBJ2-1; TRBD1 agrees at 7 bases. CDR3 size: 12 residues. V trimming: 6 bases; J trimming: 6 bases; junction bases outside the gene matches: 5. Germline loops: CDR1 DFQATT, CDR2 SNEGSKA (reference sequence).